This T cell receptor (beta chain) was identified during a study of blood T cell repertoires in COVID-19. Clones were sequenced by immunoSEQ multiplex PCR, and TCRdb holds only the in-frame ones, with some missing. Among about 130,000 clones listed, 70% to 90% were seen once. Sequenced input: peripheral blood. The sequence was obtained from a woman of 80 years or more with acute or convalescent COVID-19.

CDR3 amino acids: CASSQEVQFSYEQYF. CDR3 DNA: TGTGCCAGCAGCCAAGAGGTTCAATTTAGCTACGAGCAGTACTTC. The chain uses TRBV4-2 and TRBJ2-7; no clear D. V lost 0 bases to trimming and J lost 3 bases, with 12 bases between them. The CDR3 sequence is 15 residues long. Germline CDR1 and CDR2: LGHNA and YNFKEQ.